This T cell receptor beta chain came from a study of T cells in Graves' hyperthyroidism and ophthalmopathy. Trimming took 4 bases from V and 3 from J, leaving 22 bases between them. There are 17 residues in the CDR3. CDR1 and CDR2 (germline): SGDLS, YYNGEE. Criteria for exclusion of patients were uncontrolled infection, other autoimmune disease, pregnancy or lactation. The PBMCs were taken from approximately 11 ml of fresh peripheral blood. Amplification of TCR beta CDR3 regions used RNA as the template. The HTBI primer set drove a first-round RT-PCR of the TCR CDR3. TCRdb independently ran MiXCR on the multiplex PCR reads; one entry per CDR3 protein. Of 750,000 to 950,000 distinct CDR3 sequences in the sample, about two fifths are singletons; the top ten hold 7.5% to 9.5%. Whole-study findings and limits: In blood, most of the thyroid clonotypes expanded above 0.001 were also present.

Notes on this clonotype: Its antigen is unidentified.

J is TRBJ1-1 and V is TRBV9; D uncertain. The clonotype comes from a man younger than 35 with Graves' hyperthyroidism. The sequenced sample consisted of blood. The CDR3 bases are TGTGCCAGCAGCTTGGCCTTGAATTCGGCTCCATACACTGAAGCTTTCTTT. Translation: CASSLALNSAPYTEAFF.